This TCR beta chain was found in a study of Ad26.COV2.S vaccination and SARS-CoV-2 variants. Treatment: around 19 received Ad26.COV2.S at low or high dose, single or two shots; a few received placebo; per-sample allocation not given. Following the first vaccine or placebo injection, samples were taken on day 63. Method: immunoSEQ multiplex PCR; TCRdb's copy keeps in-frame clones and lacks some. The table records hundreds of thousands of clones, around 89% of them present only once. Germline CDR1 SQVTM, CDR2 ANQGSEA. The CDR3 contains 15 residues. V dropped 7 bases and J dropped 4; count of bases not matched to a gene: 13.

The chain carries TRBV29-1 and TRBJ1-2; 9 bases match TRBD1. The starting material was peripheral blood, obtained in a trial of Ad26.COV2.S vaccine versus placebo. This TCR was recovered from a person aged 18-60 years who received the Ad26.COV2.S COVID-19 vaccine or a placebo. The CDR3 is CSGGQGTRSGYGYTF. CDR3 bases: TGCAGCGGGGGACAGGGTACCCGATCAGGCTATGGCTACACCTTC.